The clone carrying this T cell receptor (beta chain) has a single count. Its matching antigen is unknown. The sample belongs to a study of cytotoxic CD8 clonotypes in ibrutinib-treated CLL. Produced via immunoSEQ multiplex PCR; TCRdb's table is partial and in-frame only. The sample includes fewer than 400,000 clones, about 61% of them seen just once. General study findings and limits: The clonality rise at ibrutinib response reflected private clonotype expansion.

The CDR3 runs 20 residues. J gave up 8 bases and V 0 bases, and 22 bases lay outside the gene matches. Germline V gives CDR1 SQVTM, CDR2 ANQGSEA. This TCR came from a human donor with chronic lymphocytic leukemia. Sequencing was performed on PBMCs, taken after 36 months of ibrutinib treatment. This chain links TRBV29-1 with TRBJ2-1, with 10 nucleotides matching TRBD2. CDR3 residues: CSVEDGEASGGPSVGDEQFF. The CDR3 DNA reads as TGCAGCGTTGAAGATGGGGAGGCTAGCGGGGGCCCCAGTGTTGGGGATGAGCAGTTCTTC.